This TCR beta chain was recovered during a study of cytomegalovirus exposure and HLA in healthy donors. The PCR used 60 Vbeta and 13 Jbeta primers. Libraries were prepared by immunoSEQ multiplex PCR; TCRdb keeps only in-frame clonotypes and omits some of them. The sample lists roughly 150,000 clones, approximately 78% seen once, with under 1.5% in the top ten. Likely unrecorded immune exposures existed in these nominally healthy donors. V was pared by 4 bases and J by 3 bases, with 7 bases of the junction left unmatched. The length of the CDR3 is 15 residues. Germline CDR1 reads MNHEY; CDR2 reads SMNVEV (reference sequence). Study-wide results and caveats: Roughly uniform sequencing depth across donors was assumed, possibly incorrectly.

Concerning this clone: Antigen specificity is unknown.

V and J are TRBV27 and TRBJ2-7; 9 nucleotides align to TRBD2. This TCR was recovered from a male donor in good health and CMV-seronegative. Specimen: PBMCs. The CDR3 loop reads CASSSSGSGSYEQYF. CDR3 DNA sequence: TGTGCCAGCAGTTCGTCGGGTAGCGGGAGCTACGAGCAGTACTTC.